This T cell receptor beta chain was observed in a study of cytomegalovirus exposure and HLA in healthy donors (TCRdb year 2017). At the level of the whole study: An earlier analysis of 587 of the donors reported under 300 Gb of sequence data and 117 million unique TCR beta sequences obtained from some 200 million T cells. A later analysis re-analyzed previously published TCR beta repertoires from approximately 700 donors and added high-resolution HLA genotyping to study TCR occurrence patterns. HLA typing covered class I and class II loci at four-digit resolution. High-throughput TCR immunosequencing, statistical association of individual TCRs with disease status, and machine learning were combined to predict cytomegalovirus infection status. The aim of the study was to test whether cataloging public T cell receptors could identify signatures of past pathogen exposure. On average, around 230,000 unique TCR beta nucleotide sequences were sequenced per donor among 398 genotyped donors of the cohort, with 15% to 20% of those sequences being non-productive. An early release that covered fewer than 750 HLA-typed donors contained about 300 gigabases of sequencing data and about 84 million unique TCR sequences. Typing coverage varied by locus: about 629-640 donors for A, B, C, DRB1 and DQB1; more than 500 for DQA1; about 570 for DPA1; roughly 450 for DPB1. Among the roughly 390 genotyped donors, more than 70% belonged to the genetic ancestry cluster associated with self-reported Caucasian donors. In addition to the first cohort of hundreds of subjects, a separate validation cohort of 120 different subjects was used. To decide whether each TCR beta V gene segment behaved as functional or pseudogenic, an earlier analysis of some 580 of the donors relied on high-throughput TCR beta sequencing. The study used immunosequencing to profile the T cell repertoires of hundreds of subjects and linked those repertoires to cytomegalovirus serostatus. Four to six DR-DQ haplotypes were handled as single units for association and clustering, since linkage in the cohort was strong. Alongside the repertoire data, information on donor age, sex, ethnicity and CMV serostatus was compiled. All discovery cohort repertoires had been generated on a single sequencing platform. Genome-wide SNP genotypes for about three fifths of the roughly 670 donors were used in a later genetic analysis, which treated that subset as a discovery cohort. The later analysis used no new phenotypic data to find candidate immune exposures, relying instead on TCR beta sequences and their occurrence across donors.

In total, 500 to 700 healthy bone marrow donors made up the cohort. At the time of sampling, every cohort member was nominally healthy, though immune exposures that went unrecorded were likely present. The donor was CMV seronegative and belonged to the group of several hundred seronegative cohort members. A peripheral blood sample was collected from each donor, and TCR beta sequencing was performed on peripheral blood mononuclear cells. The Qiagen DNeasy Blood Extraction Kit was used to extract genomic DNA from the blood cell samples. This clone was counted between two and nine times. The antigen it recognizes is unknown. Base qualities are missing; no much larger clone stands one base away. The study at large found these results: It was suggested by the authors that the approach could potentially be generalized to other disease states and immunological phenotypes. A further reported finding was that TCR beta sequences accurately predicted the HLA-A and HLA-B alleles for most subjects in the first cohort. Because counts were too low, seventeen rarely observed V segments, including chromosome 9 orphons, were excluded from the earlier analysis of under 650 of the donors. According to a later analysis, TCR association rates differed among HLA loci, with DRB1 alleles showing the most associated TCRs and HLA-C alleles showing the fewest. A later analysis associated 16,951 TCR beta sequences with specific HLA alleles at a false discovery rate of 0.05. A later analysis reported that several top co-occurrence clusters appeared linked to parvovirus B19, influenza, CMV and Epstein-Barr virus. Most TCR sequences were seen in very few donors, while some public TCRs were found in many individuals. Strong co-occurrence of HLA alleles, especially DR and DQ, made assigning TCR associations to individual alleles difficult. In an earlier analysis of 450 to 750 of the donors, most TCR beta V segments appeared in productive rearrangements about 87% or about 30% of the time, broadly matching IMGT annotations. A few of the identified cytomegalovirus-associated TCR beta chains were confirmed in vitro to be specific for cytomegalovirus antigens. The classifier was reported to diagnose cytomegalovirus status with high specificity and sensitivity in both the original cohort and the validation cohort. The study listed around 160 TCR beta chains as associated with cytomegalovirus. Correlated functional status among segregating V segments might be attributable to linkage disequilibrium, but an unknown experimental factor could not be ruled out. A later analysis found that most CMV-associated TCR beta chains appeared HLA-restricted, with HLA associations seemingly driven largely by CMV exposure. Only TCR beta chains were sequenced in this cohort, and the absence of alpha or paired-chain data limited detectable features. The sequencing pipeline was judged likely to have produced a cluster of highly shared sequence variants as a technical artifact. Compared with the roughly 720-donor mean, donors in an Asian-associated ancestry cluster had fewer N-insertions in productive TCRs, according to a later genetic analysis. A later analysis found that HLA-associated TCR beta chains were more clonally expanded and had lower generation probabilities than equally common non-associated chains. The only immune exposure information available for the cohort was CMV serostatus. Because the 87-base-pair reads could not distinguish some IMGT-functional V segments, including TRBV6-2 and TRBV6-3, those segments were excluded. An association between a missense DCLRE1C variant and V-gene and J-gene trimming of TCR beta chains was found in a later genetic analysis and replicated in an independent cohort. Because HLA typing was missing for some donors at each locus, association tests included only the typed subset. Presence/absence analyses assumed roughly uniform sequencing depth across donors, an assumption that may not hold.

The library came from the immunoSEQ multiplex PCR assay. For the multiplex PCR, a mixture combining 60 forward primers for TCR Vbeta segments and 13 reverse primers for TCR Jbeta segments was used. Amplification of the CDR3 region of rearranged TCR beta genes was performed with a multiplex PCR assay on genomic DNA. The amplified TCR beta libraries were sequenced on the Illumina HiSeq System as 87-base-pair reads. Regarding the original processing steps: Across the 670 or so repertoires, a later analysis counted 80 million or so unique TCR beta chains, 9.5 million to 12 million of which were shared by at least two donors. Raw reads were error-corrected and collapsed into unique sequences with a nearest-neighbor algorithm that merged closely related sequences to remove PCR and sequencing errors. To assign V, D and J gene segments, CDR3 sequences were aligned to IMGT reference sequences. For a sequence to be retained, a match of at least six nucleotides to both a V gene segment and a J gene segment was required. Rearrangements were called productive when the CDR3 lacked stop codons and stayed in frame with V and J; all others were non-productive. CDR3 was defined by IMGT convention, running from the second conserved V-encoded cysteine to the conserved J-encoded phenylalanine. In an earlier analysis of around 640 of the donors, sequences lacking an unambiguous match to a single V gene segment were excluded. An earlier analysis of around 600 of the donors classified V segments as functional when productive rearrangements were above 56.7% and as segregating when the standard deviation between donors was above 5%. A statistical classification framework was built to diagnose cytomegalovirus status from the catalog of TCR beta chain sequences. V and J gene assignment, in a later analysis, came from comparing TCR nucleotide sequences with IMGT/GENE-DB human TR gene sequences. The TCRdist pipeline was used in a later analysis to assign CDR3 sequences and most-parsimonious VDJ recombination scenarios. In a later analysis, each TCR beta chain was defined by its CDR3 amino acid sequence together with its V-gene family, and reads lacking a unique V-gene family were excluded. As a way to deal with suspected cross-contamination and a sequencing artifact, a later analysis dropped hundreds of nucleotide sequences that were highly shared and had low generation probability. For each public chain, a later analysis derived a clonal expansion index from normalized ranks of inferred template counts within each repertoire. In a later analysis, generation probabilities were computed with a VDJ recombination model fitted to out-of-frame rearrangements, and the resulting probabilities were checked against IGoR. A later analysis scored TCR-TCR, TCR-HLA and TCR-CMV co-occurrence with hypergeometric tests, applying a repertoire-size bias correction to TCR pairs. To estimate false discovery rates, a later analysis permuted the HLA or CMV assignments 20 times. In a later analysis, co-occurring TCRs were grouped using DBSCAN, with TCRdist sequence similarity added in when clustering inside HLA-allele-positive subsets. Co-occurrence clustering excluded repertoires with fewer than 30,000 or more than 120,000 public chains, plus five with anomalous nucleotide sharing. Sourced from immuneACCESS, this table was stored by TCRdb with only in-frame sequences that have V and J called. A share of the clones is absent; for the studies checked, an unresolved V gene accounts for under half, and the remainder has no known explanation. Clone size and V and J calls were adopted from that table, with D and trimming inferred from the DNA. A total of fewer than 200,000 clones appear in this sample, about 83% of them only once. Of the sample, less than 3.5% falls within the top ten clones.

The germline V gene encodes CDR1 LNHDA and CDR2 SQIVND (reference sequence). The germline V and J ends show losses of 1 base and 3 bases respectively, and no gene match explains 5 bases of the junction. The CDR3, from cysteine to phenylalanine, totals 16 residues. Of all the DNA, just the CDR3 is kept, 48 bases in frame from base 1. The rearranged segments are TRBV19 and TRBJ2-5, with 10 junctional bases fitting TRBD1. The TCR was taken from a female donor in good health and CMV-seronegative. The sequencing sample was made of PBMCs. The sequenced DNA is TGTGCCAGTAGTATAGGGTTGGGACAGGGGAAAGAGACCCAGTACTTC. It translates to CASSIGLGQGKETQYF.